This TCR beta chain was sequenced in a study of cytomegalovirus exposure and HLA in healthy donors. Study results and limitations: Researchers reported that a few CMV-associated chains were confirmed in vitro as CMV antigen-specific. Previous analysis showed most TCR beta V segments were productive about 87% or about 30% of the time.

CDR1 is MGHRA and CDR2 is YSYEKL in the germline V gene. With V trimmed by 1 base and J by 5 bases, 20 bases remained unmatched. The CDR3 sequence is 20 residues long. This PCR relied on a set of 60 Vbeta primers and 13 Jbeta primers. This table comes from immunoSEQ multiplex PCR, and its TCRdb copy is limited to in-frame clones, with some not included. This sample has under 200,000 clones, with 82% found just once. Notes on this clone: Antigen specificity is unknown.

The rearrangement uses TRBV4-1 and TRBJ2-5, with 9 bases identical to TRBD1. The sequence derives from a girl aged 2 to 10 in good health and CMV-seropositive. The sequenced sample consisted of PBMCs. DNA for the CDR3: TGCGCCAGCAGCCAAGGAGTCGTGACGAGACAGGGGGGTCCTCACGAGACCCAGTACTTC. The encoded protein is CASSQGVVTRQGGPHETQYF.